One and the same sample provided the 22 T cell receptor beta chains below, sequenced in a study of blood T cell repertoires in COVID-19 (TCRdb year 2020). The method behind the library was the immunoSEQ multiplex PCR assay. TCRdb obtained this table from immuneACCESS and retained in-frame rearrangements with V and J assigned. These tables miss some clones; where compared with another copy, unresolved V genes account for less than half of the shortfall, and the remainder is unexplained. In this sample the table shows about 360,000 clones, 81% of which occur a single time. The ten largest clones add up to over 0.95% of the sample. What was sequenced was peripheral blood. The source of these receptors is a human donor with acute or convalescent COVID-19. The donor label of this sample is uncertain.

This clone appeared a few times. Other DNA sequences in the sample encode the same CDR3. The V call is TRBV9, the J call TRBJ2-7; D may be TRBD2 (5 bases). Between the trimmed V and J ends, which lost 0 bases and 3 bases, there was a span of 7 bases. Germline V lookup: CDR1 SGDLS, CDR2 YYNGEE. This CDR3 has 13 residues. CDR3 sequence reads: CASSVAGSYEQYF. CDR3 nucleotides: TGTGCCAGCAGCGTAGCGGGGAGCTACGAGCAGTACTTC.

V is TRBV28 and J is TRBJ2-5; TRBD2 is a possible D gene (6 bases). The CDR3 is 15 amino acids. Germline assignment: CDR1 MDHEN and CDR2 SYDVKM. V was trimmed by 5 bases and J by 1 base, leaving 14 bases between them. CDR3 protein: CASSVGGSIQETQYF. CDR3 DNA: TGTGCCAGCAGTGTGGGGGGATCAATCCAAGAGACCCAGTACTTC.

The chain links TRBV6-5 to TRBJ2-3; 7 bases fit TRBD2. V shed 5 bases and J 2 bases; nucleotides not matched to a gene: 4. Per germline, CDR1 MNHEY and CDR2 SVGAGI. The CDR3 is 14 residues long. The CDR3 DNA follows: TGTGCCAGCAGTAGCGGGGTTTACACAGATACGCAGTATTTT. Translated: CASSSGVYTDTQYF.

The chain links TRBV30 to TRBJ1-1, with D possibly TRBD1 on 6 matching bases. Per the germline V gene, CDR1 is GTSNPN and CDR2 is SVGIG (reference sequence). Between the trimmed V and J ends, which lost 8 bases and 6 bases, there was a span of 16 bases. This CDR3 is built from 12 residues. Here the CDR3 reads CALQGNRAEAFF. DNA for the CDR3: TGTGCCCTCCAGGGGAATCGTGCTGAAGCTTTCTTT.

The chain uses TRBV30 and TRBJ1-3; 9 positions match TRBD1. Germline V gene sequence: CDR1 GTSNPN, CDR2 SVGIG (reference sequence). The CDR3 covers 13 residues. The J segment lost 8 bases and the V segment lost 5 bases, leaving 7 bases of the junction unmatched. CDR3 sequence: CAWGQGIAHTIYF. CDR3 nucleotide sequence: TGTGCCTGGGGACAGGGGATCGCCCACACCATATATTTT.

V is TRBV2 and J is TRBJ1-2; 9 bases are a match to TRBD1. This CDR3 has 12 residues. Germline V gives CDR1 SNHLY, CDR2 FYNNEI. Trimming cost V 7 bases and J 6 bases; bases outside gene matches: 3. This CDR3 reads CASKRDRDGYTF. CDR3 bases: TGTGCCAGCAAACGGGACAGGGATGGCTACACCTTC.

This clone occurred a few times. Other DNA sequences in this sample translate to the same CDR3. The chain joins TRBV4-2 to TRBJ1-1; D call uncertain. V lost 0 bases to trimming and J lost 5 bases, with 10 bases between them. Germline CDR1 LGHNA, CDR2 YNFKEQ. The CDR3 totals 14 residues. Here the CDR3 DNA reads TGTGCCAGCAGCCAAGAAACGGGATTGACTGAAGCTTTCTTT. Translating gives CASSQETGLTEAFF.

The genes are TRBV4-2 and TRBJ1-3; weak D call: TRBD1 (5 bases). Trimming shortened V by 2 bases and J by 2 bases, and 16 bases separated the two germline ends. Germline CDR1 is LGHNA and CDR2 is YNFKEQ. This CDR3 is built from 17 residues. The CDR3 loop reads CASSQNAPQGTGNTIYF. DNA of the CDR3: TGTGCCAGCAGCCAAAACGCGCCGCAGGGAACTGGAAACACCATATATTTT.

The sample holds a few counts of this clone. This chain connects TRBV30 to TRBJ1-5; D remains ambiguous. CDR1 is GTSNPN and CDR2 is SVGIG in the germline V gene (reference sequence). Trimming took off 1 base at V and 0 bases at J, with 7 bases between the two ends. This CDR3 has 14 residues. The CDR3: CAWSGFSSNQPQHF. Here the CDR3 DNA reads TGTGCCTGGAGTGGGTTTAGTAGCAATCAGCCCCAGCATTTT.

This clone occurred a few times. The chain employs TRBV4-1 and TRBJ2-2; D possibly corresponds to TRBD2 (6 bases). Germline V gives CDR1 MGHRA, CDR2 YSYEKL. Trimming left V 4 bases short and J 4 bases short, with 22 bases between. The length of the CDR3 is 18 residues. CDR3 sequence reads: CASSPRFPGGESTGELFF. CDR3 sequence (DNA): TGCGCCAGCAGCCCCCGGTTTCCGGGCGGGGAGAGCACCGGGGAGCTGTTTTTT.

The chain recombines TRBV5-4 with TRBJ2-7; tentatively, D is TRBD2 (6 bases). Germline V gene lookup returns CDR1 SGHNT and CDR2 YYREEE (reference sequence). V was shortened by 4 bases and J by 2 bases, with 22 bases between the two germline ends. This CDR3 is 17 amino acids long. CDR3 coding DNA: TGTGCCAGCAGCCCCAGCGCCCTAGCGAGCAGCCCCTACGAGCAGTACTTC. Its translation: CASSPSALASSPYEQYF.

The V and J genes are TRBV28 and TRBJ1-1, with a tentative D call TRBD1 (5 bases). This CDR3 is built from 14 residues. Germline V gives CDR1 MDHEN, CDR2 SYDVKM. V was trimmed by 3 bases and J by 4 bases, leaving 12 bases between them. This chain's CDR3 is CASSFAGYRTEAFF. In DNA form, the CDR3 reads TGTGCCAGCAGTTTCGCAGGGTATCGCACTGAAGCTTTCTTT.

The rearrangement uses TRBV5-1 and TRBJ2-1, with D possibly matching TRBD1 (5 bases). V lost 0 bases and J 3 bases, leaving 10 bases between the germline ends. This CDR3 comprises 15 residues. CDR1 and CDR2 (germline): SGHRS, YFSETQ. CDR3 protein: CASSLEGFNYNEQFF. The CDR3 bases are TGCGCCAGCAGCTTGGAGGGGTTTAACTACAATGAGCAGTTCTTC.

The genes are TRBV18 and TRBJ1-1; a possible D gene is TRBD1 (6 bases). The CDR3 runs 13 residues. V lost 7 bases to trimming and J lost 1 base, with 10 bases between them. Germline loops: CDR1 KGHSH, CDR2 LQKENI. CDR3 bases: TGTGCCAGCTTACAAGGGGGGAACACTGAAGCTTTCTTT. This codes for CASLQGGNTEAFF.

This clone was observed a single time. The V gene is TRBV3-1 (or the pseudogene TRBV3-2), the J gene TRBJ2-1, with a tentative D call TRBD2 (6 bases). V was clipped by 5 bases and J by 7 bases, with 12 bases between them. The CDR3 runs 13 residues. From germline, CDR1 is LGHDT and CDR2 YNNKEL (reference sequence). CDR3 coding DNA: TGTGCCAGCAGCATACTTGGGGGGAATGAGCAGTTCTTC. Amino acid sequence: CASSILGGNEQFF.

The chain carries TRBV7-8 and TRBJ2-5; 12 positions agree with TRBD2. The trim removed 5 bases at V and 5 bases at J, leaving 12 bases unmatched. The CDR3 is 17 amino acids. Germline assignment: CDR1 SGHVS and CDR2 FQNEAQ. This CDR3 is CASSRGRLAGGPETQYF. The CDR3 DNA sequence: TGTGCCAGCAGCCGGGGGAGGCTAGCGGGAGGGCCTGAGACCCAGTACTTC.

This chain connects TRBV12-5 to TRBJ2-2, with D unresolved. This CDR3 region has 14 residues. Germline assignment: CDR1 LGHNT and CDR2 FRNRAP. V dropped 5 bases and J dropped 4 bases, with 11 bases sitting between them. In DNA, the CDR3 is TGTGCTAGTGGTAAAAGCGACGGCACCGGGGAGCTGTTTTTT. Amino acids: CASGKSDGTGELFF.

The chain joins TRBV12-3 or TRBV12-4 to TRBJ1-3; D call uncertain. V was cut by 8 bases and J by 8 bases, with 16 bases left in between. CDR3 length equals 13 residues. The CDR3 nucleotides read TGTGCCAGCGACGGGATAGAAAGAGACACCATATATTTT. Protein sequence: CASDGIERDTIYF.

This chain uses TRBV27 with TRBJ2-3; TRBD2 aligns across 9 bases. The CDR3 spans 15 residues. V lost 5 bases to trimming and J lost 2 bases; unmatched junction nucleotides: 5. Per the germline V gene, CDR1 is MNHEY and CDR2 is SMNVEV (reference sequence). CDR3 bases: TGTGCCAGCAGTACCGGGACTAGCAACACAGATACGCAGTATTTT. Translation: CASSTGTSNTDTQYF.

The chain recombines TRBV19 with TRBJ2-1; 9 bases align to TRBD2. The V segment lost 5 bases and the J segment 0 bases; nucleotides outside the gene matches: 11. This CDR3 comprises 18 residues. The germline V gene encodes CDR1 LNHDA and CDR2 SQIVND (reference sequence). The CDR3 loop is CASSPSPSGISSYNEQFF. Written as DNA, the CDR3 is TGTGCCAGTAGTCCTTCGCCTAGCGGGATCAGCTCCTACAATGAGCAGTTCTTC.

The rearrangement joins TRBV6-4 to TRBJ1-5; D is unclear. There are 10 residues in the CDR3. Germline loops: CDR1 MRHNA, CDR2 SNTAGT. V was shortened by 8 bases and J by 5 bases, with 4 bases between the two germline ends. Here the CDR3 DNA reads TGTGCCAGCCCCTATCAGCCCCAGCATTTT. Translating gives CASPYQPQHF.

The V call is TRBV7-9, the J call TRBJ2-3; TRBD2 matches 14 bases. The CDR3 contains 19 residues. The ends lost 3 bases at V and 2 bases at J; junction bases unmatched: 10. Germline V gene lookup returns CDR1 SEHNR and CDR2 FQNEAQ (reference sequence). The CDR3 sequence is CASSFGLAGGSGSTDTQYF. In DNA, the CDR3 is TGTGCCAGCAGCTTTGGACTAGCGGGAGGTTCCGGGTCCACAGATACGCAGTATTTT.